Presented here are 16 T cell receptor beta chains from one specimen sequenced in a study of T cells in Graves' hyperthyroidism and ophthalmopathy. Amplification of TCR beta CDR3 regions used RNA as the template. The TCR CDR3 was amplified in a first-round RT-PCR using the HTBI primer set. One entry per CDR3 protein, called by TCRdb with MiXCR from the multiplex PCR reads. The table shows about 540,000 distinct CDR3 sequences, with under 60% occurring only once. The sequenced sample consisted of peripheral blood or thyroid tissue (not recorded which). The receptors here all came from a woman aged 18-29 years with Graves' hyperthyroidism.

Turning to this clonotype: Germline and junction disagree at one end, which may indicate a read error. The chain recombines TRBV29-1 with TRBJ2-7, with 10 bases fitting TRBD1. The CDR3 runs 13 residues. Germline V lookup: CDR1 SQVTM, CDR2 ANQGSEA. The DNA for the CDR3 is TGCAGGGTTGACGGACAGGGGGGCTACGAGCAGTACTTC. Amino acids: CRVDGQGGYEQYF.

The V and J genes are TRBV6-4 and TRBJ2-7; a possible D gene is TRBD2 (6 bases). Trimming left V 6 bases short and J 4 bases short, with 19 bases between. The CDR3 runs 15 residues. Germline CDR1 is MRHNA and CDR2 is SNTAGT. For the CDR3, the DNA is TGTGCCAGCAGCCAAGATATCGGGGGAAAGTACGAGCAGTACTTC. Its translation is CASSQDIGGKYEQYF.

This clonotype was seen only a few times. V and J are TRBV29-1 and TRBJ2-2; 9 bases match TRBD1. CDR1 SQVTM and CDR2 ANQGSEA come from the germline V gene. The CDR3 spans 13 residues. Unmatched junction bases numbered 3, after V lost 7 bases and J lost 3 bases. The CDR3 loop is CSARQGDTGELFF. DNA of the CDR3: TGCAGCGCTAGACAGGGGGACACCGGGGAGCTGTTTTTT.

This clonotype was seen many times. The rearrangement uses TRBV20-1 and TRBJ1-1; the D is unclear. Per germline, CDR1 DFQATT and CDR2 SNEGSKA (reference sequence). The V end lost 6 bases, the J end lost 5 bases, and 13 bases lay between the germline ends. This CDR3 is built from 12 residues. The CDR3 nucleotides read TGCAGTGCACCAGTTGCGGAAACTGAAGCTTTCTTT. Translated: CSAPVAETEAFF.

The chain uses TRBV7-9 and TRBJ1-4; no reliable D call. V gave up 1 base and J gave up 8 bases, with 11 bases separating them. This CDR3 has 14 amino acids. CDR1 and CDR2 from the germline V gene are SEHNR and FQNEAQ (reference sequence). The chain's CDR3 is CASSLVAGDEKLFF. The CDR3 nucleotides read TGTGCCAGCAGCTTAGTTGCAGGCGACGAAAAACTGTTTTTT.

V and J are TRBV20-1 and TRBJ1-5; 8 bases map to TRBD1. Trimming took 5 bases from V and 1 from J; bases not matched to a gene: 10. This CDR3 comprises 16 residues. CDR1 is DFQATT and CDR2 is SNEGSKA in the germline V gene (reference sequence). In DNA form, the CDR3 reads TGCAGTGCTCCCGACAGGGGAGGTGGGAGCAATCAGCCCCAGCATTTT. It encodes CSAPDRGGGSNQPQHF.

On this clonotype: This sequence is one base from a far larger clone and is likely a read error. Because it lacks the conserved phenylalanine or tryptophan at the end, this CDR3 is likely a read error. V is TRBV7-3 and J is TRBJ2-5; tentative D call: TRBD2 (6 bases). V lost 5 bases and J 5 bases, leaving 6 bases between the germline ends. There are 11 residues in the CDR3. The germline gives CDR1 SGHTA, CDR2 FQGTGA. The CDR3 DNA reads as TGTGCCAGCAGCCGGGGGGAGACCCAGTACCTC. This sequence encodes CASSRGETQYL.

This clonotype was counted between two and nine times. The chain recombines TRBV7-3 with TRBJ2-2, with D hard to call. The germline V gene encodes CDR1 SGHTA and CDR2 FQGTGA. The CDR3 has 15 residues. V lost 5 bases and J 0 bases, leaving 10 bases between the germline ends. The CDR3 DNA reads TGTGCCAGCAGCCGTGACATAGCGAACACCGGGGAGCTGTTTTTT. Its protein product is CASSRDIANTGELFF.

In this sample, this clonotype turned up a few times. This rearrangement joins TRBV2 to TRBJ2-7; TRBD2 might be the D (6 bases). CDR1 and CDR2 from the germline V gene are SNHLY and FYNNEI. This CDR3 has 13 residues. V gave up 5 bases and J gave up 3 bases, with 11 bases separating them. CDR3 in amino acids: CASSHRLGYEQYF. The CDR3 DNA is TGTGCCAGCAGTCACCGACTAGGCTACGAGCAGTACTTC. Full variable domain (remainder filled in from reference TRBV2 and TRBJ2-7): EPEVTQTPSHQVTQMGQEVILRCVPISNHLYFYWYRQILGQKVEFLVSFYNNEISEKSEIFDDQFSVERPDGSNFTLKIRSTKLEDSAMYFCASSHRLGYEQYFGPGTRLTVT.

This clonotype occurred a few times. V usage is TRBV29-1 and J usage is TRBJ1-1; TRBD1 agrees at 7 bases. This CDR3 is 14 amino acids long. CDR1 and CDR2 (germline): SQVTM, ANQGSEA. DNA of the CDR3: TGCAACCCCATAGGAGGGGGCTCTGACACTGAAGCTTTCTTT. Amino acids: CNPIGGGSDTEAFF.

This chain joins TRBV7-4 and TRBJ1-6, with TRBD1 matching 12 bases. V shed 1 base, J shed 10 bases, and the junction held 8 bases outside the gene matches. Germline V gene sequence: CDR1 SGHVT, CDR2 SQSDAQ. CDR3 length: 17 amino acids. The CDR3, as DNA: TGTGCCAGCAGCTTAGTGGCAGGGACAGGGGGCCGCTCACCCCTCCACTTT. Encoded protein: CASSLVAGTGGRSPLHF. Full variable domain (remainder filled in from reference TRBV7-4 and TRBJ1-6): GAGVSQSPRYKVAKRGRDVALRCDSISGHVTLYWYRQTLGQGSEVLTYSQSDAQRDKSGRPSGRFSAERPERSVSTLKIQRTEQGDSAVYLCASSLVAGTGGRSPLHFGNGTRLTVT.

This chain links TRBV9 with TRBJ2-5, with D possibly TRBD2 on 6 matching bases. Trimming stripped 5 bases from V and 5 bases from J, with 19 bases between. The germline V gene encodes CDR1 SGDLS and CDR2 YYNGEE. The CDR3 length is 15 residues. The CDR3 DNA follows: TGTGCCAGCAGTTTAGCGTTGGGGGGAGTGGAGACCCAGTACTTC. This codes for CASSLALGGVETQYF.

This clonotype was recorded many times. The chain uses TRBV15 and TRBJ1-3; D remains unclear. The V and J ends lost 7 bases and 0 bases respectively, with 10 bases between them. The germline gives CDR1 LNHNV, CDR2 YYDKDF (reference sequence). CDR3 size: 14 residues. The CDR3 DNA sequence: TGTGCCACCAAATCCGTGCTCTCTGGAAACACCATATATTTT. Translating gives CATKSVLSGNTIYF. Using reference TRBV15 and TRBJ1-3 for the parts outside the CDR3, the full variable domain is DAMVIQNPRYQVTQFGKPVTLSCSQTLNHNVMYWYQQKSSQAPKLLFHYYDKDFNNEADTPDNFQSRRPNTSFCFLDIRSPGLGDTAMYLCATKSVLSGNTIYFGEGSWLTVV.

The V and J genes are TRBV20-1 and TRBJ2-2; no clear D. V lost 6 bases, J lost 1 base, and 6 bases lay in between. The CDR3 is 12 amino acids. Germline loops: CDR1 DFQATT, CDR2 SNEGSKA (reference sequence). The DNA of the CDR3 is TGCAGTGCCCCAGTGAACACCGGGGAGCTGTTTTTT. Amino acid sequence: CSAPVNTGELFF.

The V call is TRBV19, the J call TRBJ2-5; TRBD2 aligns across 11 bases. Unmatched junction bases numbered 14, after V lost 7 bases and J lost 4 bases. Germline loops: CDR1 LNHDA, CDR2 SQIVND (reference sequence). This CDR3 has 17 amino acids. CDR3 nucleotides: TGTGCCAGTATCCCCCGACGTGTAGCGGGAGGGCCAGAGACCCAGTACTTC. This translates into CASIPRRVAGGPETQYF. The variable domain in full, completed from reference TRBV19 and TRBJ2-5, reads DGGITQSPKYLFRKEGQNVTLSCEQNLNHDAMYWYRQDPGQGLRLIYYSQIVNDFQKGDIAEGYSVSREKKESFPLTVTSAQKNPTAFYLCASIPRRVAGGPETQYFGPGTRLLVL.

J is TRBJ2-7 and V is TRBV20-1, with TRBD2 matching over 13 bases. Unmatched junction bases numbered 4, after V lost 4 bases and J lost 4 bases. CDR1 and CDR2 (germline): DFQATT, SNEGSKA (reference sequence). CDR3 length: 14 residues. This chain's CDR3 is CSAKGLAGIYEQYF. Here the CDR3 DNA reads TGCAGTGCTAAGGGACTAGCGGGAATTTACGAGCAGTACTTC.